These 4 T cell receptor beta chains were sequenced from one sample in a study of cytomegalovirus exposure and HLA in healthy donors. The table came from immunoSEQ multiplex PCR; TCRdb's copy has only in-frame clones and leaves some out. This table holds 150,000 to 200,000 clones, approximately 81% found once. The sample comprised PBMCs. The receptors were gathered from a man aged 25 to 40 in good health and CMV-seropositive.

The V call is TRBV10-3, the J call TRBJ1-5; D gene ambiguous. V gave up 5 bases and J gave up 4 bases, with 6 bases separating them. This CDR3 is built from 12 residues. Germline V lookup: CDR1 ENHRY, CDR2 SYGVKD. The CDR3 loop is CAISNNNQPQHF. The CDR3 nucleotides are TGTGCCATCAGTAACAATAATCAGCCCCAGCATTTT.

The chain is built from TRBV5-1 and TRBJ1-3; the match to TRBD1 covers 10 bases. In germline, CDR1 is SGHRS, CDR2 YFSETQ. Trimming removed 4 bases from V and 1 base from J; junction bases left unmatched: 5. The CDR3 is 16 amino acids. The CDR3 spells CASSPGTGASGNTIYF. The CDR3 nucleotides are TGCGCCAGCAGCCCAGGGACAGGGGCATCTGGAAACACCATATATTTT.

This clone was detected once. The CDR3 here is CASSILAGGSDTQYF. DNA of the CDR3: TGTGCCAGCAGTATACTAGCGGGTGGGTCAGATACGCAGTATTTT. The chain has TRBV6-5 and TRBJ2-3; 9 bases fit TRBD2. Looked up from germline, CDR1 is MNHEY and CDR2 is SVGAGI. The J segment lost 4 bases and the V segment lost 5 bases, leaving 7 bases of the junction unmatched. This CDR3 contains 15 residues.

The chain employs TRBV5-4 and TRBJ2-5; maybe TRBD2 (6 bases). The CDR3 contains 14 residues. Germline loops: CDR1 SGHNT, CDR2 YYREEE (reference sequence). V was clipped by 4 bases and J by 7 bases, with 17 bases between them. The CDR3, as DNA: TGTGCCAGCAGCCCGGGCCTCTTGGAGGGGACCCAGTACTTC. This sequence encodes CASSPGLLEGTQYF.